The rows below give T cell receptor beta chains drawn from one sample of a study of blood T cell repertoires in COVID-19. Clones were sequenced by immunoSEQ multiplex PCR, and TCRdb holds only the in-frame ones, with some missing. The table shows about 150,000 clones, with roughly 88% occurring only once. Sequences were obtained from PBMCs or T cells enriched from blood (not recorded which). The receptors were sampled from a man in his fifties or sixties who had recovered from COVID-19. The CDR3 runs from the conserved cysteine through the conserved F or W. Fields, in order: D gene, V gene, clone size, J gene, CDR3 DNA, CDR3 protein. D genes are given only for firm matches. Rows give clone size only sometimes, using once, few, many, or a class for an expanded clone.

-,TRBV7-8,-,TRBJ1-2,TGTGCCAGCACCCCCCAGGGCGTTTCCTTCCATGGCTACACCTTC,CASTPQGVSFHGYTF
TRBD1,TRBV28,-,TRBJ2-4,TGTGCCAGCAGTCTCCGAGGACAGGGTGTAGCCAAAAACATTCAGTACTTC,CASSLRGQGVAKNIQYF
-,TRBV7-3,once,TRBJ2-5,TGTGCCAGCAGCTTAGGCGGGGGCCTAGGAGAGACCCAGTACTTC,CASSLGGGLGETQYF
TRBD2,TRBV28,-,TRBJ2-1,TGTGCCAGCAGAGAACTAGCGGAGCACAATGAGCAGTTCTTC,CASRELAEHNEQFF
TRBD2,TRBV15,once,TRBJ2-4,TGTGCCACCAGCAGAGCTGGGGGGGTTGGGTATGACCAGGACATTCAGTACTTC,CATSRAGGVGYDQDIQYF
TRBD1,TRBV9,-,TRBJ1-1,TGTGCCAGCAGCCGACTGACAGGGAATCTTGAAGCTTTCTTT,CASSRLTGNLEAFF
-,TRBV7-2,-,TRBJ1-5,TGTGCCAGCAGCTTAAAGTCAGGATATAGCAATCAGCCCCAGCATTTT,CASSLKSGYSNQPQHF
TRBD2,TRBV30,-,TRBJ2-5,TGTGCCTGGACGGGGGGGATCCAAGAGACCCAGTACTTC,CAWTGGIQETQYF
-,TRBV18,-,TRBJ2-3,TGTGCCAGCTCACCACTAGGTATTAGCGGACTTTTCACAGATACGCAGTATTTT,CASSPLGISGLFTDTQYF
TRBD1,TRBV24-1,-,TRBJ2-1,TGTGCCACCAGTGATTCCGCCGGGACAGGCCCCTACAATGAGCAGTTCTTC,CATSDSAGTGPYNEQFF
TRBD1,TRBV4-2,once,TRBJ1-1,TGTGCCAGCAGCCAAGACAGGGGGCTCGCCACTGAAGCTTTCTTT,CASSQDRGLATEAFF
TRBD2,TRBV5-1,-,TRBJ2-7,TGCGCCAGCAGCTTGTTACTAGCGGGAGGAGCTAGCGAGCAGTACTTC,CASSLLLAGGASEQYF
TRBD1,TRBV13,-,TRBJ2-1,TGTGCCAGCAGCGTCCGGGACAGTCTGTACAATGAGCAGTTCTTC,CASSVRDSLYNEQFF
-,TRBV4-1,-,TRBJ1-3,TGCGCCAGCAGCCAAGTCCCGCGATTCTCTGGAAACACCATATATTTT,CASSQVPRFSGNTIYF
TRBD2,TRBV9,once,TRBJ2-1,TGTGCCAGCAGCGGATCGGGACTAGCCCTCGGAGGGCAGTTCTTC,CASSGSGLALGGQFF
-,TRBV5-1,-,TRBJ2-1,TGCGCCAGCAGCGGGGGGTACAATGAGCAGTTCTTC,CASSGGYNEQFF
-,TRBV29-1,-,TRBJ2-2,TGCAGCGTTGGGGCCTCGAACACCGGGGAGCTGTTTTTT,CSVGASNTGELFF
-,TRBV9,few,TRBJ1-2,TGTGCCAGCAGCCCACAGAGGGAGATCTACACCTTC,CASSPQREIYTF
TRBD2,TRBV10-3,-,TRBJ2-7,TGTGCCATCAGTGAGATTGGGACTAGCGTTACCTACGAGCAGTACTTC,CAISEIGTSVTYEQYF
TRBD2,TRBV3-1/TRBV3-2,-,TRBJ2-1,TGTGCCAGCAGCCAACATATTAGCGGGAGGTGCAATGAGCAGTTCTTC,CASSQHISGRCNEQFF
TRBD1,TRBV9,-,TRBJ1-2,TGTGCCAGCAGCGTAGTATTGGGACAGATATCTAACTATGGCTACACCTTC,CASSVVLGQISNYGYTF
TRBD1,TRBV14,-,TRBJ2-2,TGTGCCAGCAGCCAAGGCATCACAGGGGTGAACACCGGGGAGCTGTTTTTT,CASSQGITGVNTGELFF
TRBD2,TRBV7-8,-,TRBJ2-5,TGTGCCAGCAGCTTTCTAGCGGGAGTGAAGCAGACCCAGTACTTC,CASSFLAGVKQTQYF
-,TRBV6-6,-,TRBJ2-7,TGTGCCAGCAGCCCCTGGGGAGGGGGCTACGAGCAGTACTTC,CASSPWGGGYEQYF
-,TRBV28,-,TRBJ1-5,TGTGCCAGCAGTTTATCAGGCGCTACCCAGCATTTT,CASSLSGATQHF
TRBD1,TRBV28,-,TRBJ2-4,TGTGCCAGCAGTTCCGGGACAGATTTCTTTAAGGCCAAAAACATTCAGTACTTC,CASSSGTDFFKAKNIQYF
-,TRBV9,-,TRBJ1-2,TGTGCCAGCAGCGTAGATATGGGCGCGGGGAATGGCTACACCTTC,CASSVDMGAGNGYTF
TRBD2,TRBV5-8,once,TRBJ2-5,TGTGCCAGCAGCTTGGCCGGAGCGGGGTCAAATCAAGAGACCCAGTACTTC,CASSLAGAGSNQETQYF